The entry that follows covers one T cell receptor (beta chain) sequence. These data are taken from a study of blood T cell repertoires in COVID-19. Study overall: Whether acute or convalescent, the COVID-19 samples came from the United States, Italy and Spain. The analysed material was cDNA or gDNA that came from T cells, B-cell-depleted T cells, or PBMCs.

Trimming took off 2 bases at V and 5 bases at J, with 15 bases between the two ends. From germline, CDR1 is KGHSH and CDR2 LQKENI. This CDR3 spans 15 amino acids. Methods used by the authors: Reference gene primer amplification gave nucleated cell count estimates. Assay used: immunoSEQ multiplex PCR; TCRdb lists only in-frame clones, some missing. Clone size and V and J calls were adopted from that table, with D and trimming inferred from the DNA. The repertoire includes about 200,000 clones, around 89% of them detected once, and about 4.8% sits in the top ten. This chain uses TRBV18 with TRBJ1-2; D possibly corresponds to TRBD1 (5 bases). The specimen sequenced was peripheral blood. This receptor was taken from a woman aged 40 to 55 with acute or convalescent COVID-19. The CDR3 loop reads CASSPGSPGGYGYTF. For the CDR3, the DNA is TGTGCCAGCTCACCAGGGTCCCCTGGGGGGTATGGCTACACCTTC.